This T cell receptor (beta chain) was documented in a study of beta chain features in type 1 diabetes. Whole-study context: Examination spanned over 85,000,000 sorted cells from all samples. General study points: Type 1 diabetes patients had moderately but significantly shorter TCRB CDR3s in all four CD4+ subsets. An over-representation of cells with high TCR expression could result from cDNA sequencing.

A word on this clone: Its target is not known.

From germline, CDR1 is SEHNR and CDR2 FQNEAQ (reference sequence). V lost 4 bases to trimming and J lost 3 bases, with 16 bases between them. The CDR3 runs 16 residues. Reverse transcribing all isolated RNA meant expressed TCRB transcripts were sequenced. TCRdb keeps only in-frame clones here, not all; method: immunoSEQ multiplex PCR. The sample lists 300,000 to 350,000 clones, roughly 14% occurring once. Sequenced: naive CD4+ T cells from blood. The rearrangement joins TRBV7-9 to TRBJ1-5, with D perhaps TRBD1 (6 bases). The TCR sequence derives from a woman between 18 and 29 years old with type 1 diabetes. The CDR3 sequence is CASSWYGSGVNQPQHF. The CDR3, as DNA: TGTGCCAGCAGCTGGTACGGTTCAGGGGTCAATCAGCCCCAGCATTTT.